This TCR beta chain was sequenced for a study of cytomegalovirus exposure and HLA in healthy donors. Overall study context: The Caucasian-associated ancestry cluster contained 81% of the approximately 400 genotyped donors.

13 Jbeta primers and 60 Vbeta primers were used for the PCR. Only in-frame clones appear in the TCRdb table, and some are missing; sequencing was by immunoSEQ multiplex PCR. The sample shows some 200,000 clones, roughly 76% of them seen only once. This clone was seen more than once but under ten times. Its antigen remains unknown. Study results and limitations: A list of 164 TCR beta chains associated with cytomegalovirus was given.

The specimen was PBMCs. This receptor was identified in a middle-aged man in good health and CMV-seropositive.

In DNA form, the CDR3 reads TGCGCCAGCACCACTAGCGGGGGGCCCCGGGGGGGCGAGCAGTACTTC. Translated, it gives CASTTSGGPRGGEQYF. The chain couples TRBV10-2 to TRBJ2-7; 12 bases map to TRBD2. CDR1 and CDR2 from the germline V gene are WSHSY and SAAADI. The CDR3 has 16 residues. V gave up 7 bases and J gave up 6 bases; unmatched junction bases: 13.